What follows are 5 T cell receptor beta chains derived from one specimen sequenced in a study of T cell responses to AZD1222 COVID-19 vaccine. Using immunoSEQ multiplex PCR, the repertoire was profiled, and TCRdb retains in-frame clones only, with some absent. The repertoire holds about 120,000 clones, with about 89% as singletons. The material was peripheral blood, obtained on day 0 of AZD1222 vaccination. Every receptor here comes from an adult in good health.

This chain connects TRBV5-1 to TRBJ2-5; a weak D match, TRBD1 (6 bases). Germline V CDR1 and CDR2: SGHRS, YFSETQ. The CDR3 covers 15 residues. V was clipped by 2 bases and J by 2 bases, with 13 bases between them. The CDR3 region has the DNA TGCGCCAGCAGCTTAACCGGGACACAACAAGAGACCCAGTACTTC. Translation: CASSLTGTQQETQYF.

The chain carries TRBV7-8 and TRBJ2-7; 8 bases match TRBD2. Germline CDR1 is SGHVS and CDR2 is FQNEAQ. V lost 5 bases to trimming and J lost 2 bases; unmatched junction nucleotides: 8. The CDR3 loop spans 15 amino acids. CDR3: CASSRSRTSPYEQYF. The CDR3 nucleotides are TGTGCCAGCAGCCGAAGCCGGACTAGCCCCTACGAGCAGTACTTC. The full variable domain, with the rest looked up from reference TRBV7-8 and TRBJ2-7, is GAGVSQSPRYKVAKRGQDVALRCDPISGHVSLFWYQQALGQGPEFLTYFQNEAQLDKSGLPSDRFFAERPEGSVSTLKIQRTQQEDSAVYLCASSRSRTSPYEQYFGPGTRLTVT.

In DNA, the CDR3 is TGTGCCAGCAGTTTGATCTTTAGCGGGGACACGAACACCGGGGAGCTGTTTTTT. Translation gives CASSLIFSGDTNTGELFF. This chain uses TRBV11-3 with TRBJ2-2, with 8 bases matching TRBD2. The V gene's germline CDR1 is SGHNT and CDR2 YENEEA. The CDR3 is 18 residues long. V dropped 6 bases and J dropped 0; count of bases not matched to a gene: 12.

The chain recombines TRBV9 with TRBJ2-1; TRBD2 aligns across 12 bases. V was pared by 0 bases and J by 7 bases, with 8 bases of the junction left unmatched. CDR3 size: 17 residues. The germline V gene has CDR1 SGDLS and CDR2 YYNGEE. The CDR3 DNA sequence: TGTGCCAGCAGCGTAGGAAGTGGACTAGCGGGACCTAATGAGCAGTTCTTC. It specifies CASSVGSGLAGPNEQFF.

The CDR3 coding sequence is TGTGCCAGCAGCCAAGATTCGACAGGAGGGTTTGGTGAAAAACTGTTTTTT. Protein sequence: CASSQDSTGGFGEKLFF. The chain has TRBV14 and TRBJ1-4, with D possibly being TRBD1 (6 bases). Trimming cost V 0 bases and J 7 bases, with 18 bases left between them. Germline V CDR1 and CDR2: SGHDN, FVKESK. This CDR3 comprises 17 residues. Supplemented by reference TRBV14 and TRBJ1-4, the full variable domain reads EAGVTQFPSHSVIEKGQTVTLRCDPISGHDNLYWYRRVMGKEIKFLLHFVKESKQDESGMPNNRFLAERTGGTYSTLKVQPAELEDSGVYFCASSQDSTGGFGEKLFFGSGTQLSVL.